A selection of T cell receptor beta chains follows, all from one sample in a study of blood T cell repertoires in COVID-19. Repertoires were generated with immunoSEQ multiplex PCR, while TCRdb's copy carries only in-frame clones and drops some. The sample records roughly 100,000 clones, around 90% being singletons. Material: peripheral blood. The source of these receptors is a human donor in a cohort sampled during active COVID-19. CDR3s include the opening cysteine and the closing phenylalanine or tryptophan. The D gene is left open where the match is weak. Some rows have no size entry. The others give once, few or many, or a class for an expanded clone.

J: TRBJ2-7
size: once
V: TRBV28
D: -
DNA: TGTGCCAGCAGCGGACAGCCCTACGAGCAGTACTTC
CDR3: CASSGQPYEQYF

J: TRBJ1-2
size: -
V: TRBV27
D: -
DNA: TGTGCCAGCAGTTTATCGGTTCGGGGACTCCACTATGGCTACACCTTC
CDR3: CASSLSVRGLHYGYTF

J: TRBJ1-4
size: -
V: TRBV6-6
D: -
DNA: TGTGCCAGCAGTTACCGGTGGGGGGGGGCTCATGAAAAACTGTTTTTT
CDR3: CASSYRWGGAHEKLFF

J: TRBJ1-1
size: -
V: TRBV11-2
D: TRBD1
DNA: TGTGCCAGCATTAGACAGGGGGCTAATGGTGGCACTGAAGCTTTCTTT
CDR3: CASIRQGANGGTEAFF

J: TRBJ2-5
size: -
V: TRBV7-2
D: TRBD2
DNA: TGTGCCAGCAGCCCCGGGGGGGGGCGAGAAGAGACCCAGTACTTC
CDR3: CASSPGGGREETQYF

J: TRBJ1-2
size: once
V: TRBV9
D: -
DNA: TGTGCCAGCAGCTCCGCCGAGGATGTACGTGGCTACACCTTC
CDR3: CASSSAEDVRGYTF

J: TRBJ2-3
size: -
V: TRBV6-5
D: -
DNA: TGTGCCAGCAAGCGACAGGCAGGGACAGATACGCAGTATTTT
CDR3: CASKRQAGTDTQYF

J: TRBJ2-1
size: -
V: TRBV19
D: -
DNA: TGTGCCAGTAACGGAGCGTATCAAAAGGATGAGCAGTTCTTC
CDR3: CASNGAYQKDEQFF

J: TRBJ2-2
size: -
V: TRBV30
D: -
DNA: TGTGCCTGGACCTTATTGGGGGGTCTCCGGTCCGGGGAGCTGTTTTTT
CDR3: CAWTLLGGLRSGELFF

J: TRBJ2-1
size: -
V: TRBV28
D: TRBD2
DNA: TGTGCCAGCAGTCCCCCCGGGACTAGTGCATATGAGCAGTTCTTC
CDR3: CASSPPGTSAYEQFF

J: TRBJ1-5
size: -
V: TRBV19
D: -
DNA: TGTGCCAGTAGTATGGAGGGCAGTCGAGCTAATCAGCCCCAGCATTTT
CDR3: CASSMEGSRANQPQHF

J: TRBJ2-7
size: -
V: TRBV6-5
D: -
DNA: TGTGCCAGCAGTTTGAGGGATACCTACGAGCAGTACTTC
CDR3: CASSLRDTYEQYF

J: TRBJ2-1
size: -
V: TRBV28
D: TRBD2
DNA: TGTGCCAGCAGCCCTCTAGCGGGTACTTACAATGAGCAGTTCTTC
CDR3: CASSPLAGTYNEQFF

J: TRBJ1-4
size: -
V: TRBV6-1
D: -
DNA: TGTGCCAGCAGTGAGCACGGTAATGATGGAAAACTGTTTTTT
CDR3: CASSEHGNDGKLFF

J: TRBJ2-3
size: once
V: TRBV2
D: TRBD2
DNA: TGTGCCAGCAGTGAATTCGGACTAGCTCGAGCCACAGATACGCAGTATTTT
CDR3: CASSEFGLARATDTQYF

J: TRBJ1-6
size: -
V: TRBV7-8
D: -
DNA: TGTGCCAGCAGCTTATTGGCAAGCTCCTATAATTCACCCCTCCACTTT
CDR3: CASSLLASSYNSPLHF

J: TRBJ2-2
size: -
V: TRBV4-1
D: TRBD2
DNA: TGCGCCAGCAGCCAAGTTTTTAGCGGGAGGTCCGATTTTCGGAACACCGGGGAGCTGTTTTTT
CDR3: CASSQVFSGRSDFRNTGELFF

J: TRBJ2-5
size: -
V: TRBV6-1
D: -
DNA: TGTGCCAGCAGTGAAGCTGGTAGTTCTAATGCCTGGGAGACCCAGTACTTC
CDR3: CASSEAGSSNAWETQYF

J: TRBJ1-6
size: -
V: TRBV7-8
D: TRBD1
DNA: TGTGCCAGCAGCTTACGGCCTGAGCCGGGACAGTGGACCTATAATTCACCCCTCCACTTT
CDR3: CASSLRPEPGQWTYNSPLHF

J: TRBJ1-3
size: -
V: TRBV5-4
D: -
DNA: TGTGCCAGCTCATATAGCTCTGGAAACACCATATATTTT
CDR3: CASSYSSGNTIYF

J: TRBJ2-1
size: once
V: TRBV6-2/TRBV6-3
D: TRBD2
DNA: TGTGCCAGCAGTACGCAACGACCGGGACTAGCGGGGGGGGAATCCTACAATGAGCAGTTCTTC
CDR3: CASSTQRPGLAGGESYNEQFF

J: TRBJ1-2
size: once
V: TRBV6-2/TRBV6-3
D: -
DNA: TGTGCCAGCAGTTTCGTAACAGGGCCCTATGGCTACACCTTC
CDR3: CASSFVTGPYGYTF

J: TRBJ2-1
size: once
V: TRBV28
D: TRBD2
DNA: TGTGCCAGCAGTGATCGGCTAGCGGGGGGAAACTCCTACAATGAGCAGTTCTTC
CDR3: CASSDRLAGGNSYNEQFF

J: TRBJ1-5
size: -
V: TRBV12-5
D: -
DNA: TGTGCTAGTGGTCCCGGACACCTCAATCAGCCCCAGCATTTT
CDR3: CASGPGHLNQPQHF

J: TRBJ1-2
size: -
V: TRBV6-2/TRBV6-3
D: -
DNA: TGTGCCAGCAGTTACGGAGGGGAGGACTATGGCTACACCTTC
CDR3: CASSYGGEDYGYTF